This section outlines one T cell receptor beta chain sequence together with its context. Its antigen is currently unknown. Assay: immunoSEQ multiplex PCR; the TCRdb copy retains only in-frame clones and omits some. The data contain tens of thousands of clones, roughly 85% of them seen just once; the ten biggest clones take up about 7%. The sample comes from a study of cytomegalovirus exposure and HLA in healthy donors. Study conclusions and caveats: TCR beta chains numbering some 160 were designated cytomegalovirus-associated. In vitro data verified a few CMV-associated chains as specific for CMV antigens.

The germline CDR1 and CDR2 sequences are ENHRY and SYGVKD. Trimming took off 11 bases at V and 7 bases at J, with 12 bases between the two ends. The CDR3 is made up of 10 amino acids. Source material: PBMCs. This chain links TRBV10-3 with TRBJ2-7; weak D call: TRBD2 (6 bases). The source is a woman aged 25-40 years in good health and CMV-seronegative. CDR3 nucleotides: TGTGCCTCCCTACGGGGGGAGCAGTACTTC. Encoded protein: CASLRGEQYF.